These T cell receptor beta chains were read from a single sample in a study of preoperative IRX-2 immunotherapy in early breast cancer. Repertoires were generated with immunoSEQ multiplex PCR, while TCRdb's copy carries only in-frame clones and drops some. The sample consists of 8,500 to 14,000 clones, roughly 80% of them appearing once. The sample consisted of lymph node tissue, taken before IRX-2 immunotherapy. The receptors shown here come from a human donor with breast cancer. Each CDR3 is given with its conserved first and last residue. D genes are given only for firm matches. Rows give clone size only sometimes, using once, few, many, or a class for an expanded clone.

CDR3aa: CASSYLAGGRRNEQFF
CDR3nt: TGTGCCAGCAGTTACTTAGCGGGAGGGCGACGCAATGAGCAGTTCTTC
v_gene: TRBV6-8
j_gene: TRBJ2-1
abundance: .
d_gene: TRBD2

CDR3aa: CASSISGDFSNQPQHF
CDR3nt: TGTGCCAGTAGTATTTCAGGGGACTTTAGCAATCAGCCCCAGCATTTT
v_gene: TRBV19
j_gene: TRBJ1-5
abundance: .
d_gene: .

CDR3aa: CASSQVGLQSNTGELFF
CDR3nt: TGCGCCAGCAGCCAAGTGGGACTGCAATCCAACACCGGGGAGCTGTTTTTT
v_gene: TRBV23-1
j_gene: TRBJ2-2
abundance: .
d_gene: .

CDR3aa: CATRATGRSTDTQYF
CDR3nt: TGTGCCACCAGAGCGACAGGGCGTAGCACAGATACGCAGTATTTT
v_gene: TRBV6-8
j_gene: TRBJ2-3
abundance: .
d_gene: TRBD1

CDR3aa: CASSRRGGTEAFF
CDR3nt: TGTGCCAGCAGCCGCAGAGGGGGCACTGAAGCTTTCTTT
v_gene: TRBV7-4
j_gene: TRBJ1-1
abundance: .
d_gene: .

CDR3aa: CASSDRNTEAFF
CDR3nt: TGCGCCAGCAGTGATAGGAACACTGAAGCTTTCTTT
v_gene: TRBV10-2
j_gene: TRBJ1-1
abundance: .
d_gene: .

CDR3aa: CAWSETSGSYNEQFF
CDR3nt: TGTGCCTGGAGTGAGACTAGCGGGAGCTACAATGAGCAGTTCTTC
v_gene: TRBV30
j_gene: TRBJ2-1
abundance: once
d_gene: TRBD2

CDR3aa: CASSLIGGRDEQYF
CDR3nt: TGTGCCAGCTCACTAATAGGGGGCAGGGACGAGCAGTACTTC
v_gene: TRBV18
j_gene: TRBJ2-7
abundance: .
d_gene: TRBD1

CDR3aa: CASSFGVGGPGELFF
CDR3nt: TGCGCCAGCAGCTTTGGTGTGGGGGGCCCCGGGGAGCTGTTTTTT
v_gene: TRBV23-1
j_gene: TRBJ2-2
abundance: .
d_gene: .

CDR3aa: CASSLDSAGGEKLFF
CDR3nt: TGTGCCAGCAGCCTAGACAGCGCGGGAGGAGAAAAACTGTTTTTT
v_gene: TRBV6-8
j_gene: TRBJ1-4
abundance: .
d_gene: .

CDR3aa: CASSLWIGIQTNEKLFF
CDR3nt: TGTGCCAGCAGCTTATGGATCGGGATTCAAACTAATGAAAAACTGTTTTTT
v_gene: TRBV11-3
j_gene: TRBJ1-4
abundance: few
d_gene: .

CDR3aa: CASSFGQGEAEAFF
CDR3nt: TGCGCCAGCAGCTTCGGACAGGGAGAGGCTGAAGCTTTCTTT
v_gene: TRBV5-1
j_gene: TRBJ1-1
abundance: .
d_gene: TRBD1

CDR3aa: CASSSEITVEKLFF
CDR3nt: TGTGCCAGCAGTTCAGAGATTACGGTCGAAAAACTGTTTTTT
v_gene: TRBV28
j_gene: TRBJ1-4
abundance: once
d_gene: .

CDR3aa: CASSFASGSMDEQFF
CDR3nt: TGTGCCAGCAGCTTTGCTAGCGGGAGTATGGATGAGCAGTTCTTC
v_gene: TRBV11-3
j_gene: TRBJ2-1
abundance: medium-sized
d_gene: TRBD2

CDR3aa: CASSIIPPGTEIYF
CDR3nt: TGTGCCAGTAGTATAATCCCCCCAGGGACAGAGATATATTTT
v_gene: TRBV19
j_gene: TRBJ1-3
abundance: .
d_gene: TRBD1

CDR3aa: CASSLGQTNEKLFF
CDR3nt: TGCGCCAGCAGCTTGGGACAGACAAATGAAAAACTGTTTTTT
v_gene: TRBV5-1
j_gene: TRBJ1-4
abundance: .
d_gene: .

CDR3aa: CSVQDREDEKLFF
CDR3nt: TGCAGCGTCCAGGATAGGGAGGATGAAAAACTGTTTTTT
v_gene: TRBV29-1
j_gene: TRBJ1-4
abundance: .
d_gene: .

CDR3aa: CASRGQSYEQYF
CDR3nt: TGTGCCAGCAGGGGACAGTCCTACGAGCAGTACTTC
v_gene: TRBV28
j_gene: TRBJ2-7
abundance: .
d_gene: TRBD1

CDR3aa: CASTWDRGNEQFF
CDR3nt: TGTGCCAGCACCTGGGACAGGGGCAATGAGCAGTTCTTC
v_gene: TRBV9
j_gene: TRBJ2-1
abundance: .
d_gene: TRBD1

CDR3aa: CASFEGYGYTF
CDR3nt: TGTGCCAGCTTCGAGGGCTATGGCTACACCTTC
v_gene: TRBV6-4
j_gene: TRBJ1-2
abundance: .
d_gene: .

CDR3aa: CASSPGTGDWETQYF
CDR3nt: TGTGCCAGTAGTCCGGGGACAGGGGACTGGGAGACCCAGTACTTC
v_gene: TRBV19
j_gene: TRBJ2-5
abundance: .
d_gene: TRBD1

CDR3aa: CAISGFDYAEQYF
CDR3nt: TGTGCCATCAGTGGTTTTGACTACGCCGAGCAGTACTTC
v_gene: TRBV6-8
j_gene: TRBJ2-7
abundance: .
d_gene: .

CDR3aa: CASSLIGTSGADTQYF
CDR3nt: TGTGCCAGCAGCTTGATTGGGACTAGCGGGGCCGATACGCAGTATTTT
v_gene: TRBV11-3
j_gene: TRBJ2-3
abundance: .
d_gene: TRBD2

CDR3aa: CASITWRGSGELFF
CDR3nt: TGTGCCAGTATTACATGGAGGGGTTCCGGGGAGCTGTTTTTT
v_gene: TRBV19
j_gene: TRBJ2-2
abundance: .
d_gene: .

CDR3aa: CASSIGTQKGDTQYF
CDR3nt: TGTGCCAGTAGTATCGGGACTCAGAAGGGGGATACGCAGTATTTT
v_gene: TRBV19
j_gene: TRBJ2-3
abundance: .
d_gene: .

CDR3aa: CATSSDKTVTYGYTF
CDR3nt: TGTGCCACCAGCTCCGACAAGACAGTTACTTATGGCTACACCTTC
v_gene: TRBV15
j_gene: TRBJ1-2
abundance: .
d_gene: .

CDR3aa: CASSLSAGRNTGELFF
CDR3nt: TGTGCCAGCAGCTTGTCTGCGGGGCGGAACACCGGGGAGCTGTTTTTT
v_gene: TRBV11-3
j_gene: TRBJ2-2
abundance: .
d_gene: .

CDR3aa: CASSDNPQDRADGNGYTF
CDR3nt: TGTGCCAGCAGTGATAACCCACAGGACAGGGCCGACGGGAATGGCTACACCTTC
v_gene: TRBV25-1
j_gene: TRBJ1-2
abundance: .
d_gene: TRBD1

CDR3aa: CASGANLGNEQYF
CDR3nt: TGTGCTAGTGGTGCCAATCTGGGAAACGAGCAGTACTTC
v_gene: TRBV12-5
j_gene: TRBJ2-7
abundance: .
d_gene: .

CDR3aa: CASSLGTGANVLTF
CDR3nt: TGTGCCAGCAGCTTAGGAACTGGGGCCAACGTCCTGACTTTC
v_gene: TRBV7-1
j_gene: TRBJ2-6
abundance: .
d_gene: .

CDR3aa: CAISATGAYEQYF
CDR3nt: TGTGCCATCAGTGCGACTGGCGCCTACGAGCAGTACTTC
v_gene: TRBV6-8
j_gene: TRBJ2-7
abundance: few
d_gene: .

CDR3aa: CASSSGSKPYEQYF
CDR3nt: TGTGCCAGCAGTTCGGGATCGAAACCCTACGAGCAGTACTTC
v_gene: TRBV11-3
j_gene: TRBJ2-7
abundance: .
d_gene: .

CDR3aa: CASFGASYEQYF
CDR3nt: TGTGCCAGCTTCGGGGCCTCCTACGAGCAGTACTTC
v_gene: TRBV6-8
j_gene: TRBJ2-7
abundance: few
d_gene: .

CDR3aa: CASSLDNSGTTYEQYF
CDR3nt: TGTGCCAGCAGCCTAGATAATAGCGGGACGACCTACGAGCAGTACTTC
v_gene: TRBV7-5
j_gene: TRBJ2-7
abundance: .
d_gene: .

CDR3aa: CASNPHTGELFF
CDR3nt: TGTGCCAGCAACCCTCACACCGGGGAGCTGTTTTTT
v_gene: TRBV9
j_gene: TRBJ2-2
abundance: .
d_gene: .

CDR3aa: CASSLTGIEAFF
CDR3nt: TGTGCCAGCAGTCTGACAGGGATTGAAGCTTTCTTT
v_gene: TRBV6-8
j_gene: TRBJ1-1
abundance: .
d_gene: TRBD1

CDR3aa: CASSLISGNSNEQFF
CDR3nt: TGTGCCAGCAGCTTAATTAGCGGGAATAGCAATGAGCAGTTCTTC
v_gene: TRBV7-6
j_gene: TRBJ2-1
abundance: .
d_gene: TRBD2

CDR3aa: CASTNLAKNIQYF
CDR3nt: TGTGCCAGTACGAATCTAGCCAAAAACATTCAGTACTTC
v_gene: TRBV19
j_gene: TRBJ2-4
abundance: .
d_gene: .

CDR3aa: CASRLEGRGGSPQETQYF
CDR3nt: TGTGCAAGTCGCTTGGAGGGGCGGGGAGGGTCTCCCCAAGAGACCCAGTACTTC
v_gene: TRBV12-2
j_gene: TRBJ2-5
abundance: .
d_gene: .

CDR3aa: CASSKDIGGYEQYF
CDR3nt: TGTGCCAGTAGTAAGGATATTGGTGGCTACGAGCAGTACTTC
v_gene: TRBV19
j_gene: TRBJ2-7
abundance: .
d_gene: .

CDR3aa: CASSFETTEAFF
CDR3nt: TGTGCCAGCAGTTTCGAGACAACAGAAGCTTTCTTT
v_gene: TRBV28
j_gene: TRBJ1-1
abundance: .
d_gene: .

CDR3aa: CASRPGLAEIANTGELFF
CDR3nt: TGTGCCAGCAGACCGGGACTAGCGGAGATAGCGAACACCGGGGAGCTGTTTTTT
v_gene: TRBV28
j_gene: TRBJ2-2
abundance: once
d_gene: TRBD2

CDR3aa: CSVGQGRRTEAFF
CDR3nt: TGCAGCGTCGGACAGGGGAGGCGCACTGAAGCTTTCTTT
v_gene: TRBV29-1
j_gene: TRBJ1-1
abundance: .
d_gene: TRBD1

CDR3aa: CALLGGPGYGYTF
CDR3nt: TGTGCCTTACTGGGGGGCCCAGGCTATGGCTACACCTTC
v_gene: TRBV30
j_gene: TRBJ1-2
abundance: once
d_gene: .

CDR3aa: CASSPGVGRQETQYF
CDR3nt: TGCGCCAGCAGCCCTGGGGTTGGCAGGCAAGAGACCCAGTACTTC
v_gene: TRBV5-1
j_gene: TRBJ2-5
abundance: .
d_gene: .

CDR3aa: CASSYWGQGARGANVLTF
CDR3nt: TGTGCCAGCAGTTATTGGGGACAGGGGGCGCGAGGGGCCAACGTCCTGACTTTC
v_gene: TRBV6-8
j_gene: TRBJ2-6
abundance: .
d_gene: TRBD1

CDR3aa: CASSRGTVNTEAFF
CDR3nt: TGTGCCAGCAGTAGAGGGACAGTGAACACTGAAGCTTTCTTT
v_gene: TRBV6-8
j_gene: TRBJ1-1
abundance: .
d_gene: TRBD1

CDR3aa: CASSLGGAGKTEAFF
CDR3nt: TGTGCCAGCAGTTTGGGGGGCGCTGGGAAAACTGAAGCTTTCTTT
v_gene: TRBV28
j_gene: TRBJ1-1
abundance: .
d_gene: .